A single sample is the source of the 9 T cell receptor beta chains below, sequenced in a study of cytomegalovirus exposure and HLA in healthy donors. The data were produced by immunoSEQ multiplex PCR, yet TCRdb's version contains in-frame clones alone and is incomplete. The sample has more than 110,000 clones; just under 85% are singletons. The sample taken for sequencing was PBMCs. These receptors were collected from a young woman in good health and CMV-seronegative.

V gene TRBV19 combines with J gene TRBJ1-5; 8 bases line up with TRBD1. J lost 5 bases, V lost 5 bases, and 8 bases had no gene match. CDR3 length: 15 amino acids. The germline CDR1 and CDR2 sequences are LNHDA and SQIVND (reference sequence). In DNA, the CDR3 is TGTGCCAGTAGTCGATCGGGACAGGCTGATCAGCCCCAGCATTTT. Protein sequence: CASSRSGQADQPQHF.

The CDR3 here is CASSQGMGGQVNYGYTF. The CDR3, as DNA: TGTGCCAGCAGCCAAGGGATGGGAGGACAGGTTAACTATGGCTACACCTTC. The rearrangement joins TRBV4-2 to TRBJ1-2; TRBD1 agrees at 7 bases. V shed 1 base and J 1 base; nucleotides not matched to a gene: 9. Germline assignment: CDR1 LGHNA and CDR2 YNFKEQ. This CDR3 is built from 17 residues.

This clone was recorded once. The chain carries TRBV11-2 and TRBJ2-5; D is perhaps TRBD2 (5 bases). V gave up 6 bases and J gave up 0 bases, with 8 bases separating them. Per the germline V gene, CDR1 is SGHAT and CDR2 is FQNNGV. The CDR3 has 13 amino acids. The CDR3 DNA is TGTGCCAGCAGTGGCGGGTACCAAGAGACCCAGTACTTC. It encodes CASSGGYQETQYF.

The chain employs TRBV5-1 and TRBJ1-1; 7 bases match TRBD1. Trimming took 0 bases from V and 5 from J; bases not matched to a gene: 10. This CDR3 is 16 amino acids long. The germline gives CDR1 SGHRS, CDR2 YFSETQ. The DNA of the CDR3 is TGCGCCAGCAGCTTGGGCCTTTCCGGGACAGTTACTGAAGCTTTCTTT. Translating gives CASSLGLSGTVTEAFF.

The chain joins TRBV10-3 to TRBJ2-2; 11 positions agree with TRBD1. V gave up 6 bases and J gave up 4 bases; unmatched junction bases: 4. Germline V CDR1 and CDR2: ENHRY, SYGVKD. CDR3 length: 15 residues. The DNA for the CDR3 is TGTGCCATCAGATCGGGACAGGGGGTCACCGGGGAGCTGTTTTTT. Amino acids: CAIRSGQGVTGELFF.

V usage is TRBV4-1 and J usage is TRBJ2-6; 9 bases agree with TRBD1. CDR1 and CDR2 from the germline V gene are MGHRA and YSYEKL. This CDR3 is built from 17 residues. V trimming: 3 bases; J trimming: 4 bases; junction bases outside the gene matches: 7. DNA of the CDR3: TGCGCCAGCAGCCAGTTACAGGGGGCGCGAGGGGCCAACGTCCTGACTTTC. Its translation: CASSQLQGARGANVLTF.

The chain's CDR3 is CASSRFPGGLVETQYF. CDR3 DNA: TGTGCCAGCTCACGGTTCCCGGGGGGGCTGGTAGAGACCCAGTACTTC. The gene calls are TRBV18 and TRBJ2-5; 8 bases match TRBD2. The CDR3 covers 16 residues. Germline values: CDR1 KGHSH, CDR2 LQKENI. Trimming at V came to 4 bases and at J to 4 bases, leaving 11 bases not matched to a gene.

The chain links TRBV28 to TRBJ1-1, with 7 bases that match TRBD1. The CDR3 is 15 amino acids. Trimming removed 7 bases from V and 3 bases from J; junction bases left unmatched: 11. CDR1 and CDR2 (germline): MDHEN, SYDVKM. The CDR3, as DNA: TGTGCCAGCAAGCCCTCCTCGAGGGGGCACACTGAAGCTTTCTTT. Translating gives CASKPSSRGHTEAFF.

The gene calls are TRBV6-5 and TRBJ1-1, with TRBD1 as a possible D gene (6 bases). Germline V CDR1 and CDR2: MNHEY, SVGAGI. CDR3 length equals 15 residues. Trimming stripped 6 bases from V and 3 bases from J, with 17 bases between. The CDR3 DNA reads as TGTGCCAGCAGACGCGAATGGGGGCAGGACACTGAAGCTTTCTTT. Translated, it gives CASRREWGQDTEAFF.